The source of this T cell receptor beta chain is a study of blood T cell repertoires in COVID-19. V lost 3 bases and J lost 5; bases outside the gene matches: 12. The CDR3 length is 16 residues. Per the germline V gene, CDR1 is LNHDA and CDR2 is SQIVND (reference sequence). Some clones are missing from TCRdb's copy, which holds only in-frame ones; the method was immunoSEQ multiplex PCR. The table includes around 370,000 clones, 85% to 90% detected once. This receptor was taken from a woman in her sixties or seventies with COVID-19, enrolled during active disease. The source material was peripheral blood. The chain employs TRBV19 and TRBJ1-2, with 7 bases identical to TRBD1. CDR3 protein: CASSIRRDRLEYGYTF. The DNA for the CDR3 is TGTGCCAGTAGTATCCGCCGGGACAGATTAGAGTATGGCTACACCTTC.